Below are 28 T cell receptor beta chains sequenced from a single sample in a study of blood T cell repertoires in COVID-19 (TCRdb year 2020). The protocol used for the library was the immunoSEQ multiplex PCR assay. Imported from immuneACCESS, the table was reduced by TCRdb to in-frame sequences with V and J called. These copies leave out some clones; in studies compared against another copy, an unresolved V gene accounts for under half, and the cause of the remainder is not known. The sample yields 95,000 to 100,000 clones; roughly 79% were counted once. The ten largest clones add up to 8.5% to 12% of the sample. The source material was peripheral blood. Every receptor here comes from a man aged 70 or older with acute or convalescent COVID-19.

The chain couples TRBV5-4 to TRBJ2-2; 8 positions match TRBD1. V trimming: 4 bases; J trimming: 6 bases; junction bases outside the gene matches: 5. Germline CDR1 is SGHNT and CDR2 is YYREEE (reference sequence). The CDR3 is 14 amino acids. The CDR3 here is CASSPGQGAGELFF. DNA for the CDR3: TGTGCCAGCAGCCCCGGACAGGGTGCCGGGGAGCTGTTTTTT.

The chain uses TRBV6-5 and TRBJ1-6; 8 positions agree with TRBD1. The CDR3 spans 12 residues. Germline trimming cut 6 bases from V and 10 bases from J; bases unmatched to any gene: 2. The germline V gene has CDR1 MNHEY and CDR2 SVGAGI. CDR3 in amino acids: CASRQGGSPLHF. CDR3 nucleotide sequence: TGTGCCAGCAGACAGGGGGGATCACCCCTCCACTTT.

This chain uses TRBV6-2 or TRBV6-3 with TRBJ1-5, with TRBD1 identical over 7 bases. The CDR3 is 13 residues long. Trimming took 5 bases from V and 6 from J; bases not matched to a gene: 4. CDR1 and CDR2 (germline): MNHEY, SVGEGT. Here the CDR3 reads CASSADRAQPQHF. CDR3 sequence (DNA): TGTGCCAGCAGTGCCGACAGGGCTCAGCCCCAGCATTTT.

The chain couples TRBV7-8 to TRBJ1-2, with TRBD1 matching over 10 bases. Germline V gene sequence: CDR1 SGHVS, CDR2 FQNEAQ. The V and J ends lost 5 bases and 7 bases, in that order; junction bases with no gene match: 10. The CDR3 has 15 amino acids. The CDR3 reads CASSSRDRGFSGYTF. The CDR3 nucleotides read TGTGCCAGCAGCAGCCGGGACAGGGGCTTCTCTGGCTACACCTTC.

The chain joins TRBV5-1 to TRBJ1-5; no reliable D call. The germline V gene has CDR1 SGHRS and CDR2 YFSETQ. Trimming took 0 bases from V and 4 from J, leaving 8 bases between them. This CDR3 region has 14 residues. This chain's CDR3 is CASSLGSENQPQHF. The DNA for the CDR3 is TGCGCCAGCAGCTTGGGTTCAGAAAATCAGCCCCAGCATTTT. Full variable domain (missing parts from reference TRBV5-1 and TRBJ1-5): KAGVTQTPRYLIKTRGQQVTLSCSPISGHRSVSWYQQTPGQGLQFLFEYFSETQRNKGNFPGRFSGRQFSNSRSEMNVSTLELGDSALYLCASSLGSENQPQHFGDGTRLSIL.

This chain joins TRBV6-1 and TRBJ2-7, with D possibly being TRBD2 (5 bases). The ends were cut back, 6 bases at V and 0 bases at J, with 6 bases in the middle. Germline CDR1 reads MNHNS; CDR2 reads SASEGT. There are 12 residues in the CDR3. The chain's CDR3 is CASRAGSYEQYF. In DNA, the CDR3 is TGTGCCAGCAGGGCGGGCTCCTACGAGCAGTACTTC.

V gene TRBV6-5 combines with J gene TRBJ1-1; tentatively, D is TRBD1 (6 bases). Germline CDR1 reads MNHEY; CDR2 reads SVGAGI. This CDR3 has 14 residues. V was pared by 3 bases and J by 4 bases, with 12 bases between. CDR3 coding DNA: TGTGCCAGCAGTTATTACAGGGAGGGCACTGAAGCTTTCTTT. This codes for CASSYYREGTEAFF.

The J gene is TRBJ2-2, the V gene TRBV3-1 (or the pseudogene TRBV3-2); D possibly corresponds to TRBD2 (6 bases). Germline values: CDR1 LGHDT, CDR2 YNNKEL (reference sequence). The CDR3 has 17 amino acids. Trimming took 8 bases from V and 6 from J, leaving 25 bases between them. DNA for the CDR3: TGTGCCAGCGGCACTCGCCGGGACTCGCAGGTGGCCGGGGAGCTGTTTTTT. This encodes CASGTRRDSQVAGELFF.

The CDR3 sequence: CASSSSGRAYEQFF. Here the CDR3 DNA reads TGTGCCAGCAGCTCGAGCGGGAGGGCCTATGAGCAGTTCTTC. The V gene is TRBV7-3, the J gene TRBJ2-1, with 10 bases lining up with TRBD2. CDR1 SGHTA and CDR2 FQGTGA come from the germline V gene. V dropped 4 bases and J dropped 8; count of bases not matched to a gene: 5. The CDR3 extends over 14 amino acids.

Written as DNA, the CDR3 is TGTGCCAGCAGCGTGACAGGGGCGGCTGAAGCTTTCTTT. As protein: CASSVTGAAEAFF. The chain combines TRBV5-5 with TRBJ1-1; 8 nucleotides agree with TRBD1. Trimming at V came to 4 bases and at J to 6 bases, leaving 5 bases not matched to a gene. Germline V gene sequence: CDR1 SGHKS, CDR2 YYEKEE (reference sequence). The CDR3 has 13 residues.

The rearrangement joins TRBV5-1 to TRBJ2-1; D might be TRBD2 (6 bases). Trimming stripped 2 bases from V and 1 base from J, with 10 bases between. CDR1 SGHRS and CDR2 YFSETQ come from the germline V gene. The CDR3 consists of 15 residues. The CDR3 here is CASSFTGASYNEQFF. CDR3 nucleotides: TGCGCCAGCAGCTTCACGGGAGCTTCCTACAATGAGCAGTTCTTC.

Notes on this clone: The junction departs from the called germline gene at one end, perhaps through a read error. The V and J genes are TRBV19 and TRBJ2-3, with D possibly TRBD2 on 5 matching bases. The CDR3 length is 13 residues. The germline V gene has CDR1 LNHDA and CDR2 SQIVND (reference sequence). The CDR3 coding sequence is TGTGCCAGTAGTATAGATCGAACTCACGTCGGGGATTTT. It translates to CASSIDRTHVGDF. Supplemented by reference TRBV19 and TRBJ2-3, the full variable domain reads DGGITQSPKYLFRKEGQNVTLSCEQNLNHDAMYWYRQDPGQGLRLIYYSQIVNDFQKGDIAEGYSVSREKKESFPLTVTSAQKNPTAFYLCASSIDRTHVGDFGPGTRLTVL.

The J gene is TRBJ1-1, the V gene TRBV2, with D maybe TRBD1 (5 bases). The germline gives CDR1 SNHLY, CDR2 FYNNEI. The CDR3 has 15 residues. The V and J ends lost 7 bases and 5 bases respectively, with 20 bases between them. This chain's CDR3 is CASTKESGGQTEAFF. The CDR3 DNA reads TGTGCCAGCACCAAAGAATCGGGCGGACAAACTGAAGCTTTCTTT. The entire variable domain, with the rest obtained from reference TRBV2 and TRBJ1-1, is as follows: EPEVTQTPSHQVTQMGQEVILRCVPISNHLYFYWYRQILGQKVEFLVSFYNNEISEKSEIFDDQFSVERPDGSNFTLKIRSTKLEDSAMYFCASTKESGGQTEAFFGQGTRLTVV.

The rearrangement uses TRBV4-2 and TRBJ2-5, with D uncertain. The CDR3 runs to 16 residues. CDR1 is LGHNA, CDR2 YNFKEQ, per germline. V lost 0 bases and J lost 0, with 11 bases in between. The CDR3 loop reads CASSQETRLDQETQYF. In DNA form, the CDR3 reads TGTGCCAGCAGCCAAGAGACGCGGCTAGACCAAGAGACCCAGTACTTC.

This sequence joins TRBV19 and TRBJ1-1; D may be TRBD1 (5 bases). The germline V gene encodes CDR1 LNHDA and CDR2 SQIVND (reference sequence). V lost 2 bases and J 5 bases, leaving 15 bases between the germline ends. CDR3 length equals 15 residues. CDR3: CASSIIGQGETEAFF. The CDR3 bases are TGTGCCAGTAGTATAATCGGTCAGGGTGAGACTGAAGCTTTCTTT.

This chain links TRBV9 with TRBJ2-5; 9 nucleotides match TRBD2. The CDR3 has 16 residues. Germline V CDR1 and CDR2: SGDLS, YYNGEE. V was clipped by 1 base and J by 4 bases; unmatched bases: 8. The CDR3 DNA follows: TGTGCCAGCAGCGTAATTGCGGGGGGGCCACGAGAGACCCAGTACTTC. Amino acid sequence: CASSVIAGGPRETQYF.

The CDR3 protein is CATSNPGYGYTF. Here the CDR3 DNA reads TGTGCCACCAGTAACCCGGGATATGGCTACACCTTC. V and J are TRBV24-1 and TRBJ1-2, with no clear D. Germline V gene data show CDR1 as KGHDR and CDR2 as SFDVKD. CDR3 length: 12 residues. V shed 6 bases and J shed 5 bases, with 9 bases lying between them.

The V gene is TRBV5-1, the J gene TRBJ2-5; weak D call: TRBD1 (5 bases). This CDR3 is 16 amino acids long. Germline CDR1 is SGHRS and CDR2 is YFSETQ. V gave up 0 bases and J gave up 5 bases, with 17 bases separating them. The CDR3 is CASSLASGTGTETQYF. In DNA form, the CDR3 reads TGCGCCAGCAGCTTGGCCTCAGGAACAGGAACGGAGACCCAGTACTTC.

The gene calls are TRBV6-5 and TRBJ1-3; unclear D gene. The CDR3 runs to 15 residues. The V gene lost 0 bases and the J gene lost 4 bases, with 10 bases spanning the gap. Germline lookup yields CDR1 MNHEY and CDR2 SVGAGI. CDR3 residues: CASSYSQLAGNTIYF. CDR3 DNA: TGTGCCAGCAGTTACTCACAGCTGGCCGGAAACACCATATATTTT.

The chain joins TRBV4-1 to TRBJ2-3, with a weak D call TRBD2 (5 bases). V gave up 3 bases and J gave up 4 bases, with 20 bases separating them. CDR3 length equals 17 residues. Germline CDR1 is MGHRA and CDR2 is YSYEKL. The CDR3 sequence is CASSQESTGRWADTQYF. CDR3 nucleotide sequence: TGCGCCAGCAGCCAGGAGAGCACGGGAAGGTGGGCAGATACGCAGTATTTT.

CDR3 DNA: TGCGCCAGCAGCCCGGAGACAGGTGCGGCTCAGCCCCAGCATTTT. Amino acid sequence: CASSPETGAAQPQHF. The chain has TRBV5-1 and TRBJ1-5, with D perhaps TRBD1 (6 bases). The CDR3 runs 15 residues. Trimming shortened V by 4 bases and J by 6 bases, and 17 bases separated the two germline ends. Per germline, CDR1 SGHRS and CDR2 YFSETQ.

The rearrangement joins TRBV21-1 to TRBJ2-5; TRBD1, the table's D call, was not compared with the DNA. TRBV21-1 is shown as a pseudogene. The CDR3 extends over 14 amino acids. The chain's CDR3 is CASSKAGQQETQYF. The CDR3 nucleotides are TGTGCCAGCAGCAAAGCGGGACAGCAAGAGACCCAGTACTTC.

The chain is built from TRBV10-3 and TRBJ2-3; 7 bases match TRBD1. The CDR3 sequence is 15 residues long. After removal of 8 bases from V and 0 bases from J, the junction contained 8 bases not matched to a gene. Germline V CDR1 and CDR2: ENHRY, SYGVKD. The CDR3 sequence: CAISPRTGSTDTQYF. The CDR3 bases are TGTGCCATCTCTCCAAGGACAGGAAGCACAGATACGCAGTATTTT.

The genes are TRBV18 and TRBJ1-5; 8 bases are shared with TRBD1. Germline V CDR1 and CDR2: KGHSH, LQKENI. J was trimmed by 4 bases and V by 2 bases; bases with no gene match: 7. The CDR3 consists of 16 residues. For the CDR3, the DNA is TGTGCCAGCTCACCAAGGGGAGGACAGGGAAATCAGCCCCAGCATTTT. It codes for CASSPRGGQGNQPQHF.

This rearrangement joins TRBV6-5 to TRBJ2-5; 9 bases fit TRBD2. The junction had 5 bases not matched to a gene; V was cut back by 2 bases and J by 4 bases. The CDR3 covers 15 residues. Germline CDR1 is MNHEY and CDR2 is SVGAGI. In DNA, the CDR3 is TGTGCCAGCAGTTACCAACTAGCGGGTCCAGAGACCCAGTACTTC. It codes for CASSYQLAGPETQYF.

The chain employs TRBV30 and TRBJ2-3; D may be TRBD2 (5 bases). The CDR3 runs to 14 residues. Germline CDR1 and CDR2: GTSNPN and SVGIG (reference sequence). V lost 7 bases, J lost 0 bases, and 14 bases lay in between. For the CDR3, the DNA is TGTGCCTCGACACGGGGTGCTAGCACAGATACGCAGTATTTT. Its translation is CASTRGASTDTQYF.

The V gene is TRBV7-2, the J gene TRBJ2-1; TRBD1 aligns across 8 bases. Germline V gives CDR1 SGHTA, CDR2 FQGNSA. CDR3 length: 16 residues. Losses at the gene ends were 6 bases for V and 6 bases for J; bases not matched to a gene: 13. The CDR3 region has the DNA TGTGCCAGCAGAGTAGCAAGGACAGGGAGTGGCAATGAGCAGTTCTTC. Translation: CASRVARTGSGNEQFF. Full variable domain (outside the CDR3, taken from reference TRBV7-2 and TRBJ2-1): GAGVSQSPSNKVTEKGKDVELRCDPISGHTALYWYRQSLGQGLEFLIYFQGNSAPDKSGLPSDRFSAERTGGSVSTLTIQRTQQEDSAVYLCASRVARTGSGNEQFFGPGTRLTVL.

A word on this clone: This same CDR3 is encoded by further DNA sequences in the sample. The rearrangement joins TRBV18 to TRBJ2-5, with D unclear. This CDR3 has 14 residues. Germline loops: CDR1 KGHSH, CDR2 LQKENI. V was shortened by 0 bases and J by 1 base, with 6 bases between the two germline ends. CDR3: CASSPPASQETQYF. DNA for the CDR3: TGTGCCAGCTCACCACCGGCTAGCCAAGAGACCCAGTACTTC.